This T cell receptor beta chain is drawn from a study of shared clonotypes between healthy human individuals. The study, taken as a whole, reports: Generally, estimated richness proved larger in naive subsets than it did in memory subsets.

From CD4+ cells came CD45RA+ naive and CD45RA-negative memory subsets. Replicate PCRs for sorted subsets used about 200 ng DNA; this equaled around 28,000 T cell genomes. Assay used: immunoSEQ multiplex PCR; TCRdb lists only in-frame clones, some missing. The sample lists about 1.5 million clones; more than 95% were seen once. About this clone itself: The antigen is unknown.

Germline CDR1 reads LNHNV; CDR2 reads YYDKDF (reference sequence). This CDR3 is 16 amino acids long. Trimming removed 1 base from V and 3 bases from J, with 13 bases in between. The sample comprised naive CD4+ T cells sorted from blood. Subset indicated: CD45RA+ positively selected. This TCR was recovered from a man aged 25-45 years in good health. This chain connects TRBV15 to TRBJ1-5; weak D call: TRBD1 (5 bases). In nucleotides, the CDR3 is TGTGCCACCAGCAGAGTGGGGGGGGGACTCAATCAGCCCCAGCATTTT. This codes for CATSRVGGGLNQPQHF.